Below, 20 T cell receptor beta chains from the same sample are listed, as sequenced in a study of vaccination effects on CD4 cells after COVID-19. Using immunoSEQ multiplex PCR, the repertoire was profiled, and TCRdb retains in-frame clones only, with some absent. The sample lists about 22,000 clones, roughly 73% occurring once. Antigen-specific CD4+ T cell clonotypes were called by their expansion after viral peptide-pool culture in ViraFEST. Isolating CD4+ T cells followed around nine days of culture. None of the vaccinated had previously contracted SARS-CoV-2, and their nucleocapsid antibodies tested negative. Their target antigens are unknown. The specimen was CD4+ T cells from PBMCs cultured with HCoV-NL63 spike peptides, collected before COVID-19 vaccination. The receptors were gathered from a human donor who received a COVID-19 vaccine.

In this sample, this clone turned up a few times. The chain uses TRBV4-1 and TRBJ1-2; 7 positions agree with TRBD1. Germline assignment: CDR1 MGHRA and CDR2 YSYEKL. CDR3 length equals 13 residues. V trimming: 4 bases; J trimming: 4 bases; junction bases outside the gene matches: 3. CDR3 DNA sequence: TGCGCCAGCAGCCCGGACAGGCGCTATGGCTACACCTTC. It specifies CASSPDRRYGYTF.

The rearrangement joins TRBV18 to TRBJ2-5, with unresolved D. The CDR3 extends over 14 amino acids. Germline CDR1 reads KGHSH; CDR2 reads LQKENI. The germline V and J ends were trimmed by 0 bases and 2 bases, with 7 bases remaining between them. The CDR3: CASSPPGRQETQYF. The CDR3 DNA reads as TGTGCCAGCTCACCACCGGGCAGACAAGAGACCCAGTACTTC.

The chain is built from TRBV30 and TRBJ1-5; 8 nucleotides agree with TRBD1. The CDR3 has 15 residues. V was pared by 2 bases and J by 7 bases, with 10 bases of the junction left unmatched. Germline assignment: CDR1 GTSNPN and CDR2 SVGIG (reference sequence). CDR3 sequence (DNA): TGTGCCTGGAGTACAGGGGGACGGATTAGCCAGCCCCAGCATTTT. Its protein is CAWSTGGRISQPQHF.

CDR3 sequence (DNA): TGCAGCGTTGAAGCGGGTGGCGGCTACACCTTC. It yields the protein CSVEAGGGYTF. The V call is TRBV29-1, the J call TRBJ1-2; no clear D gene. Germline CDR1 and CDR2: SQVTM and ANQGSEA. CDR3 length: 11 amino acids. With 1 base removed from V and 8 bases from J, the gap between germline ends came to 8 bases.

This clone was found once. V usage is TRBV24-1 and J usage is TRBJ2-3; TRBD1 agrees at 7 bases. The CDR3 is 16 residues long. Germline V gene data show CDR1 as KGHDR and CDR2 as SFDVKD. Trimming cost V 2 bases and J 6 bases; bases outside gene matches: 10. CDR3 amino acids: CATSDSKGQYMDTQYF. CDR3 DNA sequence: TGTGCCACCAGTGATTCAAAGGGACAGTACATGGATACGCAGTATTTT.

The chain joins TRBV25-1 to TRBJ1-3; weak D call: TRBD1 (6 bases). CDR3 length: 17 amino acids. Trimming removed 4 bases at V and 0 bases at J, with 16 bases between. From germline, CDR1 is MGHDK and CDR2 SYGVNS. CDR3 bases: TGTGCCAGCAGTGGACACTTCGGACAGCCCTCTGGAAACACCATATATTTT. Translating gives CASSGHFGQPSGNTIYF.

The V call is TRBV1, the J call TRBJ2-2; the DNA was not compared with TRBD2, the D call given in the table. TRBV1 is termed a pseudogene. The length of the CDR3 is 14 residues. DNA for the CDR3: TGCACCAGCAGCCTAGCGGAGAACACCGGGGAGCTGTTTTTT. Amino acids: CTSSLAENTGELFF.

This sequence joins TRBV18 and TRBJ2-7; D is uncertain. CDR1 and CDR2 (germline): KGHSH, LQKENI. V dropped 6 bases and J dropped 0 bases, with 6 bases sitting between them. The CDR3 is 12 amino acids. CDR3 sequence (DNA): TGTGCCAGCTCGCCCAGCTCCTACGAGCAGTACTTC. It is translated as CASSPSSYEQYF.

This clone was recorded once. J is TRBJ1-3 and V is TRBV4-1, with TRBD1 identical over 7 bases. J was trimmed by 2 bases and V by 4 bases; bases with no gene match: 14. CDR1 and CDR2 from the germline V gene are MGHRA and YSYEKL. CDR3 length equals 18 residues. In DNA, the CDR3 is TGCGCCAGCAGCCGCTACCCCGCTACAGGGGCTACTGGAAACACCATATATTTT. Translation: CASSRYPATGATGNTIYF.

This chain links TRBV30 with TRBJ1-5; D perhaps matches TRBD1 (5 bases). The V end was cut by 7 bases, the J end by 6 bases, with 7 bases between. From germline, CDR1 is GTSNPN and CDR2 SVGIG (reference sequence). The CDR3 consists of 10 residues. CDR3 nucleotide sequence: TGTGCCTCGGGGGGTCAGCCCCAGCATTTT. This sequence encodes CASGGQPQHF.

The CDR3 protein is CASSQDWSGDAHEQYF. The CDR3 region has the DNA TGCGCCAGCAGCCAAGATTGGAGCGGAGACGCCCACGAGCAGTACTTC. The J gene is TRBJ2-7, the V gene TRBV4-1, with D possibly TRBD2 on 5 matching bases. There are 16 residues in the CDR3. The V end was cut by 0 bases, the J end by 5 bases, with 17 bases between. Germline CDR1 and CDR2: MGHRA and YSYEKL.

The chain employs TRBV18 and TRBJ2-3; possibly TRBD1 or TRBD2 for D (7 bases each). Germline assignment: CDR1 KGHSH and CDR2 LQKENI. This CDR3 has 14 residues. The V gene lost 3 bases and the J gene lost 4 bases, with 11 bases spanning the gap. This CDR3 reads CASSPPGGADTQYF. CDR3 bases: TGTGCCAGCTCACCCCCAGGGGGGGCAGATACGCAGTATTTT.

The genes are TRBV18 and TRBJ1-6; TRBD1 is a possible D gene (5 bases). Germline-derived CDR1 and CDR2 are KGHSH and LQKENI. Between the trimmed V and J ends, which lost 8 bases and 9 bases, there was a span of 11 bases. The CDR3 has 12 residues. CDR3 in DNA: TGTGCCAGCGCCTCCAGGGTTTCACCCCTCCACTTT. Encoded protein: CASASRVSPLHF.

This chain joins TRBV9 and TRBJ2-1, with 9 bases lining up with TRBD2. CDR1 and CDR2 from the germline V gene are SGDLS and YYNGEE. With V trimmed by 0 bases and J by 9 bases, 7 bases remained unmatched. The CDR3 is 15 residues long. The CDR3 reads CASSVAFSGGGEQFF. The CDR3 DNA reads as TGTGCCAGCAGCGTAGCTTTTAGCGGGGGAGGTGAGCAGTTCTTC.

The chain is built from TRBV9 and TRBJ2-5, with a weak D call TRBD2 (7 bases). This CDR3 contains 17 residues. From germline, CDR1 is SGDLS and CDR2 YYNGEE. V gave up 2 bases and J gave up 2 bases, with 19 bases separating them. The chain's CDR3 is CASSVWGRGAVQETQYF. CDR3 nucleotide sequence: TGTGCCAGCAGCGTCTGGGGGAGGGGGGCGGTGCAAGAGACCCAGTACTTC.

The rearrangement links TRBV27 to TRBJ2-5; possibly TRBD1 for D (6 bases). CDR3 length: 13 residues. CDR1 is MNHEY and CDR2 is SMNVEV in the germline V gene (reference sequence). V lost 0 bases and J lost 5, with 7 bases in between. The CDR3 DNA reads as TGTGCCAGCAGTTTATCAAGGGGGGAGACCCAGTACTTC. Its translation: CASSLSRGETQYF.

This rearrangement joins TRBV10-3 to TRBJ2-1; no definite D call. V dropped 1 base and J dropped 5 bases, with 9 bases sitting between them. The CDR3 covers 14 residues. Germline values: CDR1 ENHRY, CDR2 SYGVKD. The CDR3 coding sequence is TGTGCCATCAGTGAGTTGGGTCTGGACAATGAGCAGTTCTTC. Residues: CAISELGLDNEQFF.

The rearrangement links TRBV28 to TRBJ1-1; the D is unclear. Germline CDR1 and CDR2: MDHEN and SYDVKM. The CDR3 is made up of 14 amino acids. V was cut by 1 base and J by 10 bases, with 16 bases left in between. CDR3 sequence reads: CASSLSGVALRAFF. The CDR3 nucleotides are TGTGCCAGCAGTTTATCCGGGGTCGCATTGAGAGCTTTCTTT.

This clone was counted a few times. The rearrangement links TRBV30 to TRBJ1-5, with D hard to call. Germline assignment: CDR1 GTSNPN and CDR2 SVGIG (reference sequence). There are 12 residues in the CDR3. Deletions cut 3 bases from V and 4 bases from J, with 7 bases between. The CDR3 region has the DNA TGTGCCTGGAGCCACCCGAATCAGCCCCAGCATTTT. Residues: CAWSHPNQPQHF.

This chain links TRBV9 with TRBJ2-1; D may be TRBD1 (5 bases). V lost 1 base to trimming and J lost 7 bases, with 12 bases between them. The CDR3 is 14 residues long. CDR1 and CDR2 from the germline V gene are SGDLS and YYNGEE. The CDR3 sequence is CASSVIGHSNEQFF. Written as DNA, the CDR3 is TGTGCCAGCAGCGTAATTGGACACTCTAATGAGCAGTTCTTC.